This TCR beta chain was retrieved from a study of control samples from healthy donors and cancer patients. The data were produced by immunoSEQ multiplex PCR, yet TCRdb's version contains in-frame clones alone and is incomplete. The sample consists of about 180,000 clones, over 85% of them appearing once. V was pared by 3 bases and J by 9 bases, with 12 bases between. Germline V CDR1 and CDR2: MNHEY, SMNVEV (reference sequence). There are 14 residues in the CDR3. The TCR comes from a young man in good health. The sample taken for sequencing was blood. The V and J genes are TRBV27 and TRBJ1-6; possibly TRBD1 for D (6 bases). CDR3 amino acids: CASSLGGRSSPLHF. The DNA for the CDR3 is TGTGCCAGCAGTTTGGGGGGGCGCAGTTCACCCCTCCACTTT.